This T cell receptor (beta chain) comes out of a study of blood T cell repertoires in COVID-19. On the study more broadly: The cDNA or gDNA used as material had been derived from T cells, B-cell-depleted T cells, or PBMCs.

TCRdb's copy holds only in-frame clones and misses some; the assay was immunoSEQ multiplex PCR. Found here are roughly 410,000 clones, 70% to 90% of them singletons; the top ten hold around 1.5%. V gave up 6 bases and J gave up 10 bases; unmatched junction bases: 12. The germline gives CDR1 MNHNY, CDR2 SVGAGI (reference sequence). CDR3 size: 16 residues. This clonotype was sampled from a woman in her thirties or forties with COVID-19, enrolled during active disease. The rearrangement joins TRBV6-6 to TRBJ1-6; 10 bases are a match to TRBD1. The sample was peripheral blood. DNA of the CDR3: TGTGCCAGCAGCCCCAGGGGACAGGGGATTGGGTCACCCCTCCACTTT. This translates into CASSPRGQGIGSPLHF.